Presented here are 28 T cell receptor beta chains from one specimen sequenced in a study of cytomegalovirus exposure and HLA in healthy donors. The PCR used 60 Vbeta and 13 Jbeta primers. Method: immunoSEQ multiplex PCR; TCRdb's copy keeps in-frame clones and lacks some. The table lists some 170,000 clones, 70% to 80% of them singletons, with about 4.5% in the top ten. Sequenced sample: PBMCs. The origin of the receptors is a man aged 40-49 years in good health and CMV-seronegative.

The CDR3 is CASSPDLGRTNEKLFF. CDR3 coding DNA: TGTGCCAGCAGCCCTGACCTAGGGAGAACTAATGAAAAACTGTTTTTT. V and J are TRBV7-2 and TRBJ1-4; D remains ambiguous. Trimming shortened V by 5 bases and J by 1 base, and 14 bases separated the two germline ends. CDR1 SGHTA and CDR2 FQGNSA come from the germline V gene. The CDR3 is 16 amino acids.

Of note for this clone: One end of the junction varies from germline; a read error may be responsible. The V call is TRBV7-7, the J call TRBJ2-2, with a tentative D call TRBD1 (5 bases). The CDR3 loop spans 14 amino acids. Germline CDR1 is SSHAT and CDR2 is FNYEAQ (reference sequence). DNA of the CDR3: TGTGCTAGCAGCTCGGGCAGGGTAACGGGGGAGCTGTTTTTT. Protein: CASSSGRVTGELFF.

The CDR3 coding sequence is TGTGCCAGCAGCTTAAGGCTGGGTAGCGGGCGACGGTACAATGAGCAGTTCTTC. Its protein product is CASSLRLGSGRRYNEQFF. V is TRBV11-2 and J is TRBJ2-1; 7 bases are a match to TRBD2. This CDR3 is 18 amino acids long. CDR1 SGHAT and CDR2 FQNNGV come from the germline V gene. Losses at the gene ends were 2 bases for V and 4 bases for J; bases not matched to a gene: 14.

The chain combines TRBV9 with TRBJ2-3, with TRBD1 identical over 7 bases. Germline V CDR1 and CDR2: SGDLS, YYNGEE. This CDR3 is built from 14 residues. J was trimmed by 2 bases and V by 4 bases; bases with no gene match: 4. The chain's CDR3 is CASSLEGATDTQYF. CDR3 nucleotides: TGTGCCAGCAGCCTAGAGGGGGCCACAGATACGCAGTATTTT.

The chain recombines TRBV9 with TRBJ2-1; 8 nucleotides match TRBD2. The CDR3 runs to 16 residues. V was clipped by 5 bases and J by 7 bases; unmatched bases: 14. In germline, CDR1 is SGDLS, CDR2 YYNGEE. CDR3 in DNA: TGTGCCAGCAGTCAACCAAGCGGATCGGGGGGGAATGAGCAGTTCTTC. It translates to CASSQPSGSGGNEQFF.

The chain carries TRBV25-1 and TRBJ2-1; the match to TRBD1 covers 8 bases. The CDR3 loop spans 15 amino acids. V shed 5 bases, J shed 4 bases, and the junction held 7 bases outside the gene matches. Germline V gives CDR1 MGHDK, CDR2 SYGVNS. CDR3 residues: CASSSDRGYYNEQFF. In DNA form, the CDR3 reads TGTGCCAGCAGTTCTGACAGGGGATATTACAATGAGCAGTTCTTC.

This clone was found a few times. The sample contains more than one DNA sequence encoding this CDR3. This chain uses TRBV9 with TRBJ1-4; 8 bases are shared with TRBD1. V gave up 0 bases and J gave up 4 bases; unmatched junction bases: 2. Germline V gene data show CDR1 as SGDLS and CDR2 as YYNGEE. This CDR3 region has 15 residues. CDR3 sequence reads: CASSVGDRINEKLFF. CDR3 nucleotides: TGTGCCAGCAGCGTAGGGGACAGGATTAATGAAAAACTGTTTTTT. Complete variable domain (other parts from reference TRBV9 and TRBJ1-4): DSGVTQTPKHLITATGQRVTLRCSPRSGDLSVYWYQQSLDQGLQFLIQYYNGEERAKGNILERFSAQQFPDLHSELNLSSLELGDSALYFCASSVGDRINEKLFFGSGTQLSVL.

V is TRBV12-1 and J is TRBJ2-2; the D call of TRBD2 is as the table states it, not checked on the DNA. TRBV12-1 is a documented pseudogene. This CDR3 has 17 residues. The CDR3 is CASSFWRSQSNTGELFF. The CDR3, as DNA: TGTGCCAGCAGCTTTTGGCGGAGCCAATCGAACACCGGGGAGCTGTTTTTT.

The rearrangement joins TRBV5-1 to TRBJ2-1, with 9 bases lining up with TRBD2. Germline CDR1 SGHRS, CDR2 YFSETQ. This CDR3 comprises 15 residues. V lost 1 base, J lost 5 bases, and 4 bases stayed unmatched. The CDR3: CASSLSPSGDNEQFF. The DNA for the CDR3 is TGCGCCAGCAGCTTGTCCCCTAGCGGGGACAATGAGCAGTTCTTC.

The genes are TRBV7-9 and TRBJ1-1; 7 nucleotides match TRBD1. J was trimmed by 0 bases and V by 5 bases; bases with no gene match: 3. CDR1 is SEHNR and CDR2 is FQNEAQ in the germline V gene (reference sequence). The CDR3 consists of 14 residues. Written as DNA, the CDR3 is TGTGCCAGCAGCGTGGGACAGTTGAACACTGAAGCTTTCTTT. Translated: CASSVGQLNTEAFF.

CDR3 amino acids: CASSPLAGTQYF. The CDR3 region has the DNA TGTGCCAGCAGCCCTCTAGCGGGTACGCAGTATTTT. V gene TRBV9 combines with J gene TRBJ2-3, with TRBD2 matching over 8 bases. V trimming: 4 bases; J trimming: 8 bases; junction bases outside the gene matches: 3. Germline V gene lookup returns CDR1 SGDLS and CDR2 YYNGEE. The CDR3 is 12 residues long.

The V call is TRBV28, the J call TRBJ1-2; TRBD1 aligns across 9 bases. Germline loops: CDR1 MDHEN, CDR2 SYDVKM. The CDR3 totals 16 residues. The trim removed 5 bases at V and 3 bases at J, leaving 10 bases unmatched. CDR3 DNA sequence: TGTGCCAGCAGTGCTTCCGGGACAGGGAAGGACTATGGCTACACCTTC. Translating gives CASSASGTGKDYGYTF.

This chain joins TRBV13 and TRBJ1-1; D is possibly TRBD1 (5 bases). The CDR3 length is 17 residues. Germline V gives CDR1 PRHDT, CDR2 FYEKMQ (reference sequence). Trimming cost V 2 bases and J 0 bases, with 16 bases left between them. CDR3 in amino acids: CASSLKGAWALNTEAFF. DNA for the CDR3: TGTGCCAGCAGCTTAAAAGGGGCATGGGCCTTGAACACTGAAGCTTTCTTT. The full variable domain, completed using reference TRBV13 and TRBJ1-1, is AAGVIQSPRHLIKEKRETATLKCYPIPRHDTVYWYQQGPGQDPQFLISFYEKMQSDKGSIPDRFSAQQFSDYHSELNMSSLELGDSALYFCASSLKGAWALNTEAFFGQGTRLTVV.

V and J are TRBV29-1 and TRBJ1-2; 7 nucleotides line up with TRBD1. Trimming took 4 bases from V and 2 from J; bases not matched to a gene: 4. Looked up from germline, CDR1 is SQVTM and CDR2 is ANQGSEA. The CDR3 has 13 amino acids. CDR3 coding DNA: TGCAGCGTTGTGGCAGGGGGGAACTATGGCTACACCTTC. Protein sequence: CSVVAGGNYGYTF. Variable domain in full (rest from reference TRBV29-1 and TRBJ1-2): SAVISQKPSRDICQRGTSLTIQCQVDSQVTMMFWYRQQPGQSLTLIATANQGSEATYESGFVIDKFPISRPNLTFSTLTVSNMSPEDSSIYLCSVVAGGNYGYTFGSGTRLTVV.

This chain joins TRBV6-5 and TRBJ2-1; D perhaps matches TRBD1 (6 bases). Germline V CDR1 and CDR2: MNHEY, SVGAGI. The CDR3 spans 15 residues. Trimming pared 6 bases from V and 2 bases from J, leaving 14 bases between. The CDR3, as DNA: TGTGCCAGCAGGTCCGAGCAGGGGCCCTACAATGAGCAGTTCTTC. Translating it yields CASRSEQGPYNEQFF.

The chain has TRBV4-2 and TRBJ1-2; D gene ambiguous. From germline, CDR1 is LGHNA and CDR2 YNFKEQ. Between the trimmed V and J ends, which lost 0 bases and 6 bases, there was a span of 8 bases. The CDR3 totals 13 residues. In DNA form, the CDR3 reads TGTGCCAGCAGCCAAGAATCGGAGGATGGCTACACCTTC. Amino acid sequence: CASSQESEDGYTF.

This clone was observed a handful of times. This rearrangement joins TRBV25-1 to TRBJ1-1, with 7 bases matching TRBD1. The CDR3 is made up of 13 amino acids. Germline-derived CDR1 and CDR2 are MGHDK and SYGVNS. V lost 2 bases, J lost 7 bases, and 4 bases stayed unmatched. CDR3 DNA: TGTGCCAGCAGTGAAAGGGGGCTTAGTGAAGCTTTCTTT. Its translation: CASSERGLSEAFF.

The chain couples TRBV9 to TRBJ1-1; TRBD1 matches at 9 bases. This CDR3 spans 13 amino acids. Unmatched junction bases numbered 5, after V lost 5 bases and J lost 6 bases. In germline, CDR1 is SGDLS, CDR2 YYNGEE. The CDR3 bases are TGTGCCAGCAGTGGGACAGGGATCGCTGAAGCTTTCTTT. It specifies CASSGTGIAEAFF.

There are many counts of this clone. The CDR3: CASSNAGGGDTQYF. DNA of the CDR3: TGTGCCAGCAGCAACGCGGGGGGAGGAGATACGCAGTATTTT. This chain connects TRBV6-4 to TRBJ2-3; TRBD2 aligns across 8 bases. V shed 6 bases, J shed 5 bases, and the junction held 7 bases outside the gene matches. The length of the CDR3 is 14 residues. CDR1 is MRHNA, CDR2 SNTAGT, per germline.

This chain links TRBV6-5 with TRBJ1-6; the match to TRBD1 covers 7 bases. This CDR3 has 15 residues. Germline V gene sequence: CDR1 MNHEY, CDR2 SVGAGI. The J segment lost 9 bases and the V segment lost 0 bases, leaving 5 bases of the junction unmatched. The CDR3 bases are TGTGCCAGCAGTTACTCGAGGGGGCTTGGTTCACCCCTCCACTTT. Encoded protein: CASSYSRGLGSPLHF.

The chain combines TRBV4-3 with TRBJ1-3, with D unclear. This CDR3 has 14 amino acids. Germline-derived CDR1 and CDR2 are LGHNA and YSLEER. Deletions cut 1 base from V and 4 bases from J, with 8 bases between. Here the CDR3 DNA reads TGCGCCAGCAGCCAAGCTCCCGAGGGAAACACCATATATTTT. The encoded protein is CASSQAPEGNTIYF.

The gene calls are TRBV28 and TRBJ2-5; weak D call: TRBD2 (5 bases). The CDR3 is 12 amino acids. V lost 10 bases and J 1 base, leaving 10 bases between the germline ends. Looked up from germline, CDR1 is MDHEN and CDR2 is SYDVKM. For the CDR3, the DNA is TGTGCCACCAACGGGATCCAAGAGACCCAGTACTTC. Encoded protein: CATNGIQETQYF. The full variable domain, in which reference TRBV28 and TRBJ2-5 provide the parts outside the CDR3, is DVKVTQSSRYLVKRTGEKVFLECVQDMDHENMFWYRQDPGLGLRLIYFSYDVKMKEKGDIPEGYSVSREKKERFSLILESASTNQTSMYLCATNGIQETQYFGPGTRLLVL.

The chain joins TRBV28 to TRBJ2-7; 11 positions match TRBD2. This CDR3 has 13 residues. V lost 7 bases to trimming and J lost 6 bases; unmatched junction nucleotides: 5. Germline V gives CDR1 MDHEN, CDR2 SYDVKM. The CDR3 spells CASKLAGVGEQYF. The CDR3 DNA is TGTGCCAGCAAACTAGCGGGGGTAGGCGAGCAGTACTTC.

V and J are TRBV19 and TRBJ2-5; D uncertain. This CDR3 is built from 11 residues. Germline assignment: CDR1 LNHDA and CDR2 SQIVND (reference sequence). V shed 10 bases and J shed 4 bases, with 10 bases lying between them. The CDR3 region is CATTESETQYF. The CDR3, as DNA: TGTGCCACCACAGAATCAGAGACCCAGTACTTC.

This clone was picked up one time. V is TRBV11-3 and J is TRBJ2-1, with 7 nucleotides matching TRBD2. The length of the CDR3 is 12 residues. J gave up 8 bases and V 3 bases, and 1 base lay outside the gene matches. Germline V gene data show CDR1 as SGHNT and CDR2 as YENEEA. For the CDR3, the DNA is TGTGCCAGCAGCTTCCGGGGGGATGAGCAGTTCTTC. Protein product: CASSFRGDEQFF.

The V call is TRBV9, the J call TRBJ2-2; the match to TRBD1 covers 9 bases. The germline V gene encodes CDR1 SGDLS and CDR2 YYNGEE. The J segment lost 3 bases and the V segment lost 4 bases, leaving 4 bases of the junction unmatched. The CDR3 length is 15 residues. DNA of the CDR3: TGTGCCAGCAGCAGGGACAGGGAGGACACCGGGGAGCTGTTTTTT. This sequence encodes CASSRDREDTGELFF.

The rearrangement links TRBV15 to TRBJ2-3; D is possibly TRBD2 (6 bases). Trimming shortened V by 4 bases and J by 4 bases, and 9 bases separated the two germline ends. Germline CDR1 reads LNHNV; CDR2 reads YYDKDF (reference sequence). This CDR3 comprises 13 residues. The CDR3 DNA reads TGTGCCACCAGCATTGGCGGGGCAGATACGCAGTATTTT. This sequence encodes CATSIGGADTQYF.

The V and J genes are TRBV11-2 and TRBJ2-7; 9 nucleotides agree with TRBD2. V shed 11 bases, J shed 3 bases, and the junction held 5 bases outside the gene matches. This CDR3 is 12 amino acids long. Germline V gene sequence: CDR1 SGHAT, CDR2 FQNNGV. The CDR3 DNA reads TGTGCCGCGGGCGGGGGGGTCTACGAGCAGTACTTC. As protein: CAAGGGVYEQYF. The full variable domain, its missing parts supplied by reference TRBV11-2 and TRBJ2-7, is EAGVAQSPRYKIIEKRQSVAFWCNPISGHATLYWYQQILGQGPKLLIQFQNNGVVDDSQLPKDRFSAERLKGVDSTLKIQPAKLEDSAVYLCAAGGGVYEQYFGPGTRLTVT.